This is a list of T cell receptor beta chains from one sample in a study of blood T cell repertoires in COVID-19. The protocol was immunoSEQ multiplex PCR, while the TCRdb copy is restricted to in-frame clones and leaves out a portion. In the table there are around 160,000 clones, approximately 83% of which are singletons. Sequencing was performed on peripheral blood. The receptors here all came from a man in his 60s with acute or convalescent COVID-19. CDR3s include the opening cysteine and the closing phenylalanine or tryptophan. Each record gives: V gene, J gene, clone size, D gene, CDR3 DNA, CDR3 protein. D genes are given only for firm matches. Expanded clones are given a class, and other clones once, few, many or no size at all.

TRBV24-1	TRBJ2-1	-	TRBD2	TGTGCCACCAGTGATTTGCCTAGCGGTTACAATGAGCAGTTCTTC	CATSDLPSGYNEQFF
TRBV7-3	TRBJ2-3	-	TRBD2	TGTGCCAGCACCCTGACTAGCGGCACAGATACGCAGTATTTT	CASTLTSGTDTQYF
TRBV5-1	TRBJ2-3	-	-	TGCGCCAGCAGCTTCGGGAAGGCAGGAGATACGCAGTATTTT	CASSFGKAGDTQYF
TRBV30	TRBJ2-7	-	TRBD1	TGTGCCTGTAGGGGACAGGGCTACGAGCAGTACTTC	CACRGQGYEQYF
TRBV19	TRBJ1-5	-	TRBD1	TGTGCCAGTGGAATACAGGGGAAACAGCCCCAGCATTTT	CASGIQGKQPQHF
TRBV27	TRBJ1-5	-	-	TGTGCCAGCAGTTTATCACAGGCCTCAAATCAGCCCCAGCATTTT	CASSLSQASNQPQHF
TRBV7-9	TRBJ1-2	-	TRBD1	TGTGCCAGCAGCTTCGACAGGGAACCTCTCTATGGCTACACCTTC	CASSFDREPLYGYTF
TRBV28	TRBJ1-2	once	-	TGTGCCAGCAGCCGCGGTGGGGTGAGGGACTATGGCTACACCTTC	CASSRGGVRDYGYTF
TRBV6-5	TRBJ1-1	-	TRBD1	TGTGCCAGCAGTTACTCGGGGACAGAGAGAGCTTTCTTT	CASSYSGTERAFF
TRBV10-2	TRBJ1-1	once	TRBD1	TGCGCCAGCAGGTTGGACAGGGGTAGGACTGAAGCTTTCTTT	CASRLDRGRTEAFF
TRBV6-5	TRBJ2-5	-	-	TGTGCCAGCAGTCCCTCCGGTGAGACCCAGTACTTC	CASSPSGETQYF
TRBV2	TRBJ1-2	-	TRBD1	TGTGCCAGCAGCGTAAGACAGGGATCCTATGGCTACACCTTC	CASSVRQGSYGYTF
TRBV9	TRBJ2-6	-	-	TGTGCCAGCAGCGTAGAGGGGCGGTCAGGGGCGCCCGGGGCCAACGTCCTGACTTTC	CASSVEGRSGAPGANVLTF
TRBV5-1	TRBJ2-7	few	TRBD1	TGCGCCAGCAGCCTGGACACCGGGACAGCTTACGAGCAGTACTTC	CASSLDTGTAYEQYF
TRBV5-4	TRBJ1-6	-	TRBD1	TGTGCCAGCAGATCCGGGACAGGGCAATCACCCCTCCACTTT	CASRSGTGQSPLHF
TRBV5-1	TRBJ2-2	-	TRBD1	TGCGCCAGCAGCTTGGCCTCAGGGGGCACCGGGGAGCTGTTTTTT	CASSLASGGTGELFF
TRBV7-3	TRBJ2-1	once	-	TGTGCCAGCAGCTTAGGGGCGGGGCCAGCCAATGAGCAGTTCTTC	CASSLGAGPANEQFF
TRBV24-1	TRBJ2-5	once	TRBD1	TGTGCCCCACCAACAGGGGAAGAGACCCAGTACTTC	CAPPTGEETQYF
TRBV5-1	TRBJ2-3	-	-	TGCGCCAGCAGCTTGGTGGTCGCGGGTGGAGGAGATACGCAGTATTTT	CASSLVVAGGGDTQYF
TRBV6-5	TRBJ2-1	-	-	TGTGCCAGCATGGAGGGGGCGTACAATGAGCAGTTCTTC	CASMEGAYNEQFF
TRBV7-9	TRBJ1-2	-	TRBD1	TGTGCCAGCAGCTTAGCCCGGAGGGGGCGTAGGAATGGCTACACCTTC	CASSLARRGRRNGYTF
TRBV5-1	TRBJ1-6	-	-	TGCGCCAGCAGCTTGAGGGGCGCAAGCTCCTATAATTCACCCCTCCACTTT	CASSLRGASSYNSPLHF
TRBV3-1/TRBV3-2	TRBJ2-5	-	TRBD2	TGTGCCAGCAGCCAAGATCTACTAGCGGGAGGGGGTGAGACCCAGTACTTC	CASSQDLLAGGGETQYF
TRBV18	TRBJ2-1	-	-	TGTGCCAGCTCACCACAAAACGTAGTAGCGGACTACAATGAGCAGTTCTTC	CASSPQNVVADYNEQFF
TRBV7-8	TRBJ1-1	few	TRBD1	TGTGCCAGCAGCGGACGTGCCGGGACAGGGGGCGCGAGCACTGAAGCTTTCTTT	CASSGRAGTGGASTEAFF
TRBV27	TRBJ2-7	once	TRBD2	TGTGCCAGCAGTTTAAGGAACCGGATAGCGGGAACCTACGAGCAGTACTTC	CASSLRNRIAGTYEQYF
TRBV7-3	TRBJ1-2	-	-	TGTGCCAGCAGTTTCGACCAGGGCTATGGCTACACCTTC	CASSFDQGYGYTF
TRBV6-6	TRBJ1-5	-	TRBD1	TGTGCCAGCCTGGTCGGGACAGGGCACAGTCAGCCCCAGCATTTT	CASLVGTGHSQPQHF
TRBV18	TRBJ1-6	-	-	TGTGCCAGCTCAACAGGCGGCGGGAGCTCCTATAATTCACCCCTCCACTTT	CASSTGGGSSYNSPLHF
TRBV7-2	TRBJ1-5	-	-	TGTGCCAGCAGCTTATTTAAGGGGTTAGGCAATCAGCCCCAGCATTTT	CASSLFKGLGNQPQHF
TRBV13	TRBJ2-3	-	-	TGTGCCAGCAGCTTAGAGGGGGGGCTAGAGTCCCATACGCAGTATTTT	CASSLEGGLESHTQYF
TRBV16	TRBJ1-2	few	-	TGTGCCAGCAGCCAATCTTCGGGGAGGGATGGCTACACCTTC	CASSQSSGRDGYTF